The next 25 T cell receptor beta chains were all read from a single sample in a study of T cells in Graves' hyperthyroidism and ophthalmopathy. RNA transcripts served as the template for amplifying TCR beta CDR3 regions. Using the HTBI primer set, a first-round RT-PCR was run on the TCR CDR3. TCRdb reanalysed the multiplex PCR reads using MiXCR and keeps one entry per CDR3 protein. In the table there are around 300,000 distinct CDR3 sequences, around 13% of which are singletons. Material for sequencing was blood. Receptor source: a woman in her thirties with Graves' hyperthyroidism.

The chain links TRBV20-1 to TRBJ2-5; the D gene is possibly TRBD2 (5 bases). The CDR3 consists of 12 residues. The ends were cut back, 6 bases at V and 3 bases at J, with 11 bases in the middle. Germline V gene sequence: CDR1 DFQATT, CDR2 SNEGSKA (reference sequence). The CDR3: CSAGGPKETQYF. DNA for the CDR3: TGCAGTGCCGGAGGACCGAAAGAGACCCAGTACTTC.

The table lists this clonotype with many counts. This chain links TRBV29-1 with TRBJ1-2; D not resolved. Trimming removed 3 bases from V and 4 bases from J, with 6 bases in between. The CDR3 sequence is 11 residues long. In germline, CDR1 is SQVTM, CDR2 ANQGSEA. The DNA of the CDR3 is TGCAGCGTTGATTTGGGCTATGGCTACACCTTC. As protein: CSVDLGYGYTF.

Notes on this clonotype: The junction shows a germline mismatch at one end, possibly a read error. The genes are TRBV27 and TRBJ2-7; the D gene is possibly TRBD1 (6 bases). This CDR3 has 12 amino acids. Per germline, CDR1 MNHEY and CDR2 SMNVEV (reference sequence). CDR3 in DNA: TGCGCCAGCAGTCCCCCAGGGGATAAGCAGTACTTC. Translating gives CASSPPGDKQYF.

This clonotype was observed at least ten times. V usage is TRBV28 and J usage is TRBJ2-7; weak D call: TRBD2 (5 bases). The CDR3 runs 16 residues. The germline V and J ends were trimmed by 4 bases and 0 bases, with 16 bases remaining between them. In germline, CDR1 is MDHEN, CDR2 SYDVKM. The CDR3, as DNA: TGTGCCAGCAGTTCGGCCTCGCTAGCCCCCTCCTACGAGCAGTACTTC. The encoded protein is CASSSASLAPSYEQYF.

This clonotype was found many times. J is TRBJ1-2 and V is TRBV7-2; tentative D call: TRBD1 (5 bases). Germline CDR1 reads SGHTA; CDR2 reads FQGNSA. V gave up 2 bases and J gave up 2 bases, with 12 bases separating them. The CDR3 sequence is 15 residues long. CDR3 sequence reads: CASSLSRGANYGYTF. In DNA, the CDR3 is TGTGCCAGCAGCTTATCCCGGGGCGCGAACTATGGCTACACCTTC.

Only one count was recorded for this clonotype. V gene TRBV29-1 combines with J gene TRBJ2-5; D possibly corresponds to TRBD1 (5 bases). Germline V gene sequence: CDR1 SQVTM, CDR2 ANQGSEA. With 7 bases removed from V and 6 bases from J, the gap between germline ends came to 18 bases. The length of the CDR3 is 13 residues. DNA for the CDR3: TGCAGCGCGACAGTGTCGGAGATCAAGACCCAGTACTTC. Translation: CSATVSEIKTQYF.

This clonotype was counted many times. The chain combines TRBV12-3 or TRBV12-4 with TRBJ2-3; TRBD2 is a possible D gene (6 bases). The CDR3 consists of 16 residues. Deletions cut 5 bases from V and 0 bases from J, with 15 bases between. The CDR3 reads CASSRWAGFSTDTQYF. Written as DNA, the CDR3 is TGTGCCAGCAGTCGCTGGGCGGGGTTTAGCACAGATACGCAGTATTTT.

This clonotype was seen ten or more times. The chain couples TRBV12-3 or TRBV12-4 to TRBJ2-3; TRBD1 aligns across 9 bases. Germline trimming cut 5 bases from V and 8 bases from J; bases unmatched to any gene: 8. There are 14 residues in the CDR3. CDR3 sequence: CASSRGQGTGTQYF. Here the CDR3 DNA reads TGTGCCAGCAGTCGAGGACAGGGGACGGGTACGCAGTATTTT.

At least ten counts were recorded for this clonotype. The chain uses TRBV2 and TRBJ1-2; D ambiguous. CDR1 is SNHLY and CDR2 is FYNNEI in the germline V gene. V dropped 4 bases and J dropped 6 bases, with 15 bases sitting between them. This CDR3 has 14 residues. The CDR3 DNA sequence: TGTGCCAGCAGTGTAGGCAGCGCCGGACATGGCTACACCTTC. It translates to CASSVGSAGHGYTF.

This clonotype was seen many times. CDR3 region: CASSFFRTKLHNQPQHF. CDR3 DNA sequence: TGTGCCAGCAGTTTCTTCAGGACAAAACTCCACAATCAGCCCCAGCATTTT. The chain joins TRBV12-3 or TRBV12-4 to TRBJ1-5; D might be TRBD1 (5 bases). The CDR3 length is 17 residues. Between the trimmed V and J ends, which lost 3 bases and 3 bases, there was a span of 18 bases.

This clonotype showed up many times. The chain has TRBV28 and TRBJ1-3; no reliable D call. The CDR3 totals 9 residues. V lost 5 bases to trimming and J lost 11 bases, with 4 bases between them. Per germline, CDR1 MDHEN and CDR2 SYDVKM. CDR3 region: CASSPPIYF. The CDR3 DNA sequence: TGTGCCAGCAGTCCCCCCATATATTTT.

The chain has TRBV29-1 and TRBJ2-1, with 7 bases identical to TRBD2. J gave up 8 bases and V 7 bases, and 14 bases lay outside the gene matches. The germline V gene encodes CDR1 SQVTM and CDR2 ANQGSEA. The CDR3 runs 14 residues. In DNA, the CDR3 is TGCAGCGCCCGAACGGGACTAAATTACGATGAGCAGTTCTTC. Translated, it gives CSARTGLNYDEQFF.

This clonotype was detected only a few times. This chain links TRBV3-1 with TRBJ2-5, with D unclear. This CDR3 has 13 residues. CDR1 and CDR2 from the germline V gene are LGHDT and YNNKEL (reference sequence). Trimming cost V 0 bases and J 5 bases, with 7 bases left between them. For the CDR3, the DNA is TGTGCCAGCAGCCAAGATACCGGCGAGACCCAGTACTTC. Protein sequence: CASSQDTGETQYF.

This chain links TRBV20-1 with TRBJ2-7, with D perhaps matching TRBD1 (5 bases). V was pared by 7 bases and J by 3 bases, with 13 bases between. CDR3 size: 12 residues. The germline gives CDR1 DFQATT, CDR2 SNEGSKA (reference sequence). CDR3 region: CSVLYQGYEQYF. As DNA, the CDR3 is TGCAGTGTTCTATATCAGGGCTACGAGCAGTACTTC.

At least ten counts were recorded for this clonotype. The genes are TRBV20-1 and TRBJ2-1, with D tentatively TRBD1 (8 bases). Deletions cut 4 bases from V and 5 bases from J, with 30 bases between. There are 19 residues in the CDR3. The germline gives CDR1 DFQATT, CDR2 SNEGSKA (reference sequence). CDR3 nucleotides: TGCAGTGCTACGGGCCTGGACAGGGTTTTTTCGGGAGGTCACAATGAGCAGTTCTTC. Residues: CSATGLDRVFSGGHNEQFF.

This clonotype was counted at least ten times. The chain has TRBV24-1 and TRBJ2-6; D call uncertain. The CDR3 runs 17 residues. V lost 3 bases and J 0 bases, leaving 11 bases between the germline ends. Germline V gives CDR1 KGHDR, CDR2 SFDVKD. CDR3 amino acids: CATSDDTSPSGANVLTF. CDR3 bases: TGTGCCACCAGTGATGACACATCCCCCTCTGGGGCCAACGTCCTGACTTTC.

The sample holds a few counts of this clonotype. The chain carries TRBV19 and TRBJ2-1; weak D call: TRBD2 (6 bases). The CDR3 has 15 amino acids. Trimming left V 7 bases short and J 6 bases short, with 19 bases between. CDR1 and CDR2 from the germline V gene are LNHDA and SQIVND (reference sequence). The DNA of the CDR3 is TGTGCCAGTATACAGGTCTGGGGGGTTACCAATGAGCAGTTCTTC. Translation gives CASIQVWGVTNEQFF.

This clonotype was counted ten times or more. The chain employs TRBV6-1 and TRBJ1-5, with 7 bases aligning to TRBD1. The CDR3 sequence is 14 residues long. J lost 6 bases, V lost 5 bases, and 7 bases had no gene match. Germline lookup yields CDR1 MNHNS and CDR2 SASEGT. The CDR3 loop is CASSRTGQGQPQHF. In DNA form, the CDR3 reads TGTGCCAGCAGTCGGACAGGACAAGGTCAGCCCCAGCATTTT.

V usage is TRBV6-1 and J usage is TRBJ1-1; 7 bases line up with TRBD1. Per germline, CDR1 MNHNS and CDR2 SASEGT. V was clipped by 8 bases and J by 4 bases; unmatched bases: 10. CDR3 length: 14 amino acids. CDR3 amino acids: CASYSGQSTTEAFF. CDR3 DNA: TGTGCCAGCTATTCGGGACAGTCGACCACTGAAGCTTTCTTT.

The rearrangement links TRBV6-2 or TRBV6-3 to TRBJ2-4; TRBD2 agrees at 8 bases. The CDR3 contains 16 residues. The germline V gene encodes CDR1 MNHEY and CDR2 SVGEGT. Unmatched junction bases numbered 9, after V lost 0 bases and J lost 8 bases. The DNA for the CDR3 is TGTGCCAGCAGTTACTCAGTGGAAGCGGGAGAGCACATTCAGTACTTC. This gives the protein CASSYSVEAGEHIQYF.

This clonotype was counted a few times. The chain joins TRBV5-8 to TRBJ1-1; D not certain. V was shortened by 1 base and J by 0 bases, with 10 bases between the two germline ends. CDR3 length: 15 amino acids. Germline V gene lookup returns CDR1 SGHTS and CDR2 YDEGEE. The CDR3 loop reads CASSLRTSMNTEAFF. The CDR3, as DNA: TGTGCCAGCAGCTTGCGGACGTCGATGAACACTGAAGCTTTCTTT.

This clonotype was seen ten or more times. The chain is built from TRBV6-2 or TRBV6-3 and TRBJ1-6; TRBD1 is a possible D gene (5 bases). CDR3 length: 13 residues. Trimming removed 2 bases at V and 8 bases at J, with 7 bases between. The V gene's germline CDR1 is MNHEY and CDR2 SVGEGT. The CDR3 loop is CASSYPGHSPLHF. The CDR3 bases are TGTGCCAGCAGTTACCCGGGACATTCACCCCTCCACTTT.

This clonotype was detected ten times or more. The rearrangement uses TRBV2 and TRBJ1-1; TRBD1 agrees at 12 bases. The CDR3 runs 15 residues. Germline CDR1 and CDR2: SNHLY and FYNNEI. With 6 bases clipped from V and 3 bases from J, the junction kept 5 bases outside the gene matches. CDR3 protein: CASSGTGGADTEAFF. CDR3 sequence (DNA): TGTGCCAGCAGCGGGACAGGGGGCGCAGACACTGAAGCTTTCTTT.

The V and J genes are TRBV20-1 and TRBJ2-3; TRBD2 aligns across 8 bases. The CDR3 consists of 14 residues. In germline, CDR1 is DFQATT, CDR2 SNEGSKA (reference sequence). V trimming: 5 bases; J trimming: 2 bases; junction bases outside the gene matches: 6. The CDR3 here is CSAREGRNTDTQYF. The CDR3 DNA reads TGCAGTGCTCGGGAGGGCCGCAACACAGATACGCAGTATTTT.

The gene calls are TRBV28 and TRBJ2-1; 8 nucleotides line up with TRBD1. CDR3 size: 17 residues. Germline trimming cut 6 bases from V and 8 bases from J; bases unmatched to any gene: 18. Germline CDR1 MDHEN, CDR2 SYDVKM. This chain's CDR3 is CASSTAVGRGRVDEQFF. In DNA form, the CDR3 reads TGTGCCAGCAGCACAGCCGTAGGCAGGGGGCGCGTAGATGAGCAGTTCTTC.